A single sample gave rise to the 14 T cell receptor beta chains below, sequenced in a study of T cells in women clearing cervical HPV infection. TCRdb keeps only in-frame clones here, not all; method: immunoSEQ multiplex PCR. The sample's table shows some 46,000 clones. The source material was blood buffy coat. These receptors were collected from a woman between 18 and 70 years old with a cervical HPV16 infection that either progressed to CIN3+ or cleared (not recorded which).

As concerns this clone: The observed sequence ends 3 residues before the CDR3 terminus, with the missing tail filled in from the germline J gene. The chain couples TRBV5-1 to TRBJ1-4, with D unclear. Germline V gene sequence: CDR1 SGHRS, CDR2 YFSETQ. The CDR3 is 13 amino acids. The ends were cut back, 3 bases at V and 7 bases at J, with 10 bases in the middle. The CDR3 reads CASSSSNSEKLFF. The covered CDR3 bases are TGCGCCAGCAGCTCGTCGAATAGTGAAAAA. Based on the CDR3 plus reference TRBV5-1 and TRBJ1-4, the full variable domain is KAGVTQTPRYLIKTRGQQVTLSCSPISGHRSVSWYQQTPGQGLQFLFEYFSETQRNKGNFPGRFSGRQFSNSRSEMNVSTLELGDSALYLCASSSSNSEKLFFGSGTQLSVL.

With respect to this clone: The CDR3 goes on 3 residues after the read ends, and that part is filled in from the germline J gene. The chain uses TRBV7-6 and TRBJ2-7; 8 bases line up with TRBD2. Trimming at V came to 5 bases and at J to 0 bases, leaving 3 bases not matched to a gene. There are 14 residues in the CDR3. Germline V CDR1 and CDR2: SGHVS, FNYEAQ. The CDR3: CASSNLAGSYEQYF. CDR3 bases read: TGTGCCAGCAGCAACCTAGCGGGCTCCTACGAG.

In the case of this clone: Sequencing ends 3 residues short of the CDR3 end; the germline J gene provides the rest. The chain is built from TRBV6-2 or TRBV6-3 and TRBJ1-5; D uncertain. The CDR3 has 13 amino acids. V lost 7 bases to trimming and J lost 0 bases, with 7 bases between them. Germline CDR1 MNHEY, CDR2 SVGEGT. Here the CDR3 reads CASMRSSNQPQHF. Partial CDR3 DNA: TGTGCCAGCATGAGGTCTAGCAATCAGCCC.

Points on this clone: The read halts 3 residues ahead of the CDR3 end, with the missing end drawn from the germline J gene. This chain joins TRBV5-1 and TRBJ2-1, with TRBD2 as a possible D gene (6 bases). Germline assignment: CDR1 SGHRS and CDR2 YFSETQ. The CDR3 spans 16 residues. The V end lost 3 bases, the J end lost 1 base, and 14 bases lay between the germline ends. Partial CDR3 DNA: TGCGCCAGCAGCTCAACCGCCGGGGGATCCTACAATGAG. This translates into CASSSTAGGSYNE. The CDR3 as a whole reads CASSSTAGGSYNEQFF.

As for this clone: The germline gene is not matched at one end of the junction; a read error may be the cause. CDR3: CASSLVGLGQENTQYF. Incomplete CDR3 DNA: TGTGCTAGCAGCTTAGTTGGTTTGGGCCAAGAAAATACG. The chain joins TRBV7-7 to TRBJ2-3; D call uncertain. Sequencing ends 3 residues short of the CDR3 end; the germline J gene provides the rest. Germline V lookup: CDR1 SSHAT, CDR2 FNYEAQ (reference sequence). The CDR3 extends over 16 amino acids.

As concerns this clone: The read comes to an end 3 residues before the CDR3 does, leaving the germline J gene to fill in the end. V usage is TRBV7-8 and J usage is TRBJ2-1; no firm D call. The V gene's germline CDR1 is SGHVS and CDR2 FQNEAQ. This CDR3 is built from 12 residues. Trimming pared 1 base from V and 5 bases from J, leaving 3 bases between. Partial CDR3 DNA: TGTGCCAGCAGCTTAGAGGACAATGAG. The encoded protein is CASSLEDNE. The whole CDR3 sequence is CASSLEDNEQFF.

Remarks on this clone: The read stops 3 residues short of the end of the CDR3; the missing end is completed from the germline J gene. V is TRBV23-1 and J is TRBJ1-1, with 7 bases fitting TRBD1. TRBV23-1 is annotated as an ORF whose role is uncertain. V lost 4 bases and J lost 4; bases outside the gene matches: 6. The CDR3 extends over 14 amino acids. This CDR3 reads CASSPYRGSTEAFF. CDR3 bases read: TGCGCCAGCAGTCCCTACAGGGGATCCACTGAA.

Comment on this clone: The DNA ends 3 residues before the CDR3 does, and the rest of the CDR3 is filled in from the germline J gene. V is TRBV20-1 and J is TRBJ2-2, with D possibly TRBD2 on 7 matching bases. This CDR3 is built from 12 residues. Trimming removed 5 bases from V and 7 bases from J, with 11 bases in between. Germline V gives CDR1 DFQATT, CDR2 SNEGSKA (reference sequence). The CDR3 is CSASGGIGELFF. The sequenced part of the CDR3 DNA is TGCAGTGCTTCGGGGGGCATCGGGGAG.

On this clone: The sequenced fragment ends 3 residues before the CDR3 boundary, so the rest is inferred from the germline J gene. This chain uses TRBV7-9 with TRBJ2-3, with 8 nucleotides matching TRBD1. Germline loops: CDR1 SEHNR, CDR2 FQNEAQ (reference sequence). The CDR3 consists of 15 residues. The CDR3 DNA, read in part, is TGTGCCAGCAGCTTAGGGGGAGTACAGGGGGAGACG. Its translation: CASSLGGVQGET. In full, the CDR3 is CASSLGGVQGETQYF.

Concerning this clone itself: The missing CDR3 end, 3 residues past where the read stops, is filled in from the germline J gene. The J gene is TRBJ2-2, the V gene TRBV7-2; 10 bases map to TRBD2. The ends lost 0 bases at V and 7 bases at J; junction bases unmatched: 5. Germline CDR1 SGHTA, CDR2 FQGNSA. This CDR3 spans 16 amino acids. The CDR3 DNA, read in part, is TGTGCCAGCAGCTTAGCTCTAGCGGGAGACGGCGGGGAG. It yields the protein CASSLALAGDGGE. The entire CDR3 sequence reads CASSLALAGDGGELFF.

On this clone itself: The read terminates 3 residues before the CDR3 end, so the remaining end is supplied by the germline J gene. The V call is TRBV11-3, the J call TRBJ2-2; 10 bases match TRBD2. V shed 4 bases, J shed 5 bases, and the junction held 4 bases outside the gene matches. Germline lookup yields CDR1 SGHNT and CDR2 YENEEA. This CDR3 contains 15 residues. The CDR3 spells CASSSTTSGTGELFF. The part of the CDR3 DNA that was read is TGTGCCAGCAGCTCGACGACTAGCGGGACCGGGGAG. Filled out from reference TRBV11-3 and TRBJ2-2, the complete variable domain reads EAGVVQSPRYKIIEKKQPVAFWCNPISGHNTLYWYLQNLGQGPELLIRYENEEAVDDSQLPKDRFSAERLKGVDSTLKIQPAELGDSAVYLCASSSTTSGTGELFFGEGSRLTVL.

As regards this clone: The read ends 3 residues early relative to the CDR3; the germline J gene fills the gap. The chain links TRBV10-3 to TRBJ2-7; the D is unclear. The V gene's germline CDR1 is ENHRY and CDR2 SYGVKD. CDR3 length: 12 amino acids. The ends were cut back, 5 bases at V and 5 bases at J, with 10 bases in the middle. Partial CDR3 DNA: TGTGCCATCAGTCTTGGCACAGACGAG. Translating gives CAISLGTDE. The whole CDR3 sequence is CAISLGTDEQYF.

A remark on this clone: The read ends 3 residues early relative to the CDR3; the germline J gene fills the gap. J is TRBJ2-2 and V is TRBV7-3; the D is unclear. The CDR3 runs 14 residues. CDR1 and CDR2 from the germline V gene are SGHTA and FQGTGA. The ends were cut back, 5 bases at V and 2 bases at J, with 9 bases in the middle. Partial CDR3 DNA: TGTGCCAGCAGCGCCGCACTAAACACCGGGGAG. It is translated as CASSAALNTGE. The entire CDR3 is CASSAALNTGELFF.

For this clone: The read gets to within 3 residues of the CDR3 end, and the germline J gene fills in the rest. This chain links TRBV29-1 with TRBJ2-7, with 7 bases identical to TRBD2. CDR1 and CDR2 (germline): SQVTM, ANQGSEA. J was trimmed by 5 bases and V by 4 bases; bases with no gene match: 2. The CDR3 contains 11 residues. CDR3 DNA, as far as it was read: TGCAGCGTTGCTCGGGGGGACGAG. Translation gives CSVARGDE. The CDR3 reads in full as CSVARGDEQYF.